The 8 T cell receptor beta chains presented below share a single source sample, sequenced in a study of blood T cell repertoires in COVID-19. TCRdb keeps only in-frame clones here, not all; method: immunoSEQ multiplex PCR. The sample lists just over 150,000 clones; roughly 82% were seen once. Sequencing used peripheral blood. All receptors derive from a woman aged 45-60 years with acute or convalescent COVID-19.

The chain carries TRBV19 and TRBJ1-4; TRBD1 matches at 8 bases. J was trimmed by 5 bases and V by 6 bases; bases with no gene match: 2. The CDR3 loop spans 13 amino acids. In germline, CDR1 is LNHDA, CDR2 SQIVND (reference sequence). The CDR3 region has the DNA TGTGCCAGTAGAAGACAGGGGAATGAAAAACTGTTTTTT. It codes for CASRRQGNEKLFF.

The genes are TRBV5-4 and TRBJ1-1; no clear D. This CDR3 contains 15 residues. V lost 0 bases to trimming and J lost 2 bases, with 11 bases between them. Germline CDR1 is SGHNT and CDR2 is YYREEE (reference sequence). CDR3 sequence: CASSLDSFYNTEAFF. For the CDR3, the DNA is TGTGCCAGCAGCTTGGACAGTTTTTATAACACTGAAGCTTTCTTT.

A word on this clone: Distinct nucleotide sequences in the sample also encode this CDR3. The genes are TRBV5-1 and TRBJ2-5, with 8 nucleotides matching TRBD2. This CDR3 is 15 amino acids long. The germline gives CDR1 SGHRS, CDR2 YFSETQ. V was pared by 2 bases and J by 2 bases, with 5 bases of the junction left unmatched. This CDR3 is CASSLMVAGQETQYF. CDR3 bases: TGCGCCAGCAGCTTAATGGTAGCGGGACAAGAGACCCAGTACTTC.

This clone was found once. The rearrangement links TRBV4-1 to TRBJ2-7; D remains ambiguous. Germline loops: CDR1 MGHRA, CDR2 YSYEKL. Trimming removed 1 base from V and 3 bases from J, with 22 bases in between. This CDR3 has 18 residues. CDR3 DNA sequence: TGCGCCAGCAGCCAAGGGGCATCTGGGTCTTTGGCTCTCTACGAGCAGTACTTC. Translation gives CASSQGASGSLALYEQYF.

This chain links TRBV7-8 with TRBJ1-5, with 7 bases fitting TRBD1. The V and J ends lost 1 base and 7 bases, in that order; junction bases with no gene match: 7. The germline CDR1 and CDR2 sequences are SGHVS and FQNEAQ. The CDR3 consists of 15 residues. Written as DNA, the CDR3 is TGTGCCAGCAGCTTAGTTTTCCAGGGGGGCCAGCCCCAGCATTTT. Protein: CASSLVFQGGQPQHF.

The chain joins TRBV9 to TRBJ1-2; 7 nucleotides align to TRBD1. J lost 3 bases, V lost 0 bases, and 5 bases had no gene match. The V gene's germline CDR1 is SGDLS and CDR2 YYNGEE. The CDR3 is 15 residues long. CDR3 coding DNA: TGTGCCAGCAGCGTAGCCCCGGGACAGCACTATGGCTACACCTTC. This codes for CASSVAPGQHYGYTF.

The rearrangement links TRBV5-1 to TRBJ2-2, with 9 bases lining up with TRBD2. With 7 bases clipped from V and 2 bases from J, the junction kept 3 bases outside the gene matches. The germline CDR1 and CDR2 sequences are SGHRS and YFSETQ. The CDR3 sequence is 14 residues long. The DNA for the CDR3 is TGCGCCAGCGGAGCGGGGGGAAACACCGGGGAGCTGTTTTTT. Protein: CASGAGGNTGELFF. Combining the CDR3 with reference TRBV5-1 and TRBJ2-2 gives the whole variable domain KAGVTQTPRYLIKTRGQQVTLSCSPISGHRSVSWYQQTPGQGLQFLFEYFSETQRNKGNFPGRFSGRQFSNSRSEMNVSTLELGDSALYLCASGAGGNTGELFFGEGSRLTVL.

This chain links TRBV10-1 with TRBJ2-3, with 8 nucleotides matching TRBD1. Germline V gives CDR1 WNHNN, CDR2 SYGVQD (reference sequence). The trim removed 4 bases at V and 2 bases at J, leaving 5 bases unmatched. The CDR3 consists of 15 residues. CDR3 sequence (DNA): TGCGCCAGCAGTGCGACAGGGGCTAACACAGATACGCAGTATTTT. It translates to CASSATGANTDTQYF.